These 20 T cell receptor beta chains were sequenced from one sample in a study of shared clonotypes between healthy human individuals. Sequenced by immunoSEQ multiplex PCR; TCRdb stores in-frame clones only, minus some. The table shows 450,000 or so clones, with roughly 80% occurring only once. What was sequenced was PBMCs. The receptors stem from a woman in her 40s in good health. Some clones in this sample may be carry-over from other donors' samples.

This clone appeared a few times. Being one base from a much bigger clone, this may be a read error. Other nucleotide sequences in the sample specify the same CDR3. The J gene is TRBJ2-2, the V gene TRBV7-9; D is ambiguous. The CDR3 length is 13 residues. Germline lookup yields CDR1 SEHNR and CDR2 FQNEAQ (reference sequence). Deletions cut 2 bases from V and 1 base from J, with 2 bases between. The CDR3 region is CASSLLNTGELFF. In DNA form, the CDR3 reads TGTGCCAGCAGCTTATTGAACACCGGGGAGCTGTTTTTT.

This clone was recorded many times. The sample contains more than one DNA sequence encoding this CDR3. The CDR3 region has the DNA TGCGCCAGCAGCTTGGAGGCTAGCGGGAGCTCCTACAATGAGCAGTTCTTC. Its protein product is CASSLEASGSSYNEQFF. This chain joins TRBV5-1 and TRBJ2-1; TRBD2 matches at 10 bases. V shed 0 bases, J shed 0 bases, and the junction held 3 bases outside the gene matches. The CDR3 contains 17 residues. Germline CDR1 reads SGHRS; CDR2 reads YFSETQ.

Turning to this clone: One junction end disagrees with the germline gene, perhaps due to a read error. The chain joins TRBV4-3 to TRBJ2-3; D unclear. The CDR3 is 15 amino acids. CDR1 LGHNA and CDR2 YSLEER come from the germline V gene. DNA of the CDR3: TGCGCCGGCAGCCAAGAGGCCATTCGCACGGATACGCAGTATTTT. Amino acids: CAGSQEAIRTDTQYF.

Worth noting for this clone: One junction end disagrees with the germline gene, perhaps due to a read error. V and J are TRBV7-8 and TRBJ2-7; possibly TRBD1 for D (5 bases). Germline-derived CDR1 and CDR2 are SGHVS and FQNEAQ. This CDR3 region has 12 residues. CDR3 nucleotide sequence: TGCGCCAGCAGCCCCAGGGTACACGAGCAGTACTTC. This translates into CASSPRVHEQYF.

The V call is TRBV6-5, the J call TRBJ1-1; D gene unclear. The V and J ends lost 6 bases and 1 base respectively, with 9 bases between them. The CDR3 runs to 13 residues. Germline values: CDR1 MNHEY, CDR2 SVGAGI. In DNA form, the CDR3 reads TGTGCCAGCAGCGCGACGGGGAACACTGAAGCTTTCTTT. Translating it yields CASSATGNTEAFF.

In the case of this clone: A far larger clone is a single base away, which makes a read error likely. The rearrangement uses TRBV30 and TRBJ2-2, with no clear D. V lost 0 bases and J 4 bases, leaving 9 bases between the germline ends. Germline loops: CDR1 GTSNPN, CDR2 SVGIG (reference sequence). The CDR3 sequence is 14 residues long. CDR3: CAWSVQQSTGELFF. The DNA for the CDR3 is TGTGCCTGGAGTGTACAACAGAGCACCGGGGAGCTGTTTTTT.

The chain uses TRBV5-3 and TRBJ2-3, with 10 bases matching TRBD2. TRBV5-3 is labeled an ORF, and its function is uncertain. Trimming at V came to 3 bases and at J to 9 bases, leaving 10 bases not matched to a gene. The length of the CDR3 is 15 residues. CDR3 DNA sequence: TGTGCCAGAAGCTCCCAGCGGGAGGGCCGAGTGACGCAGTATTTT. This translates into CARSSQREGRVTQYF.

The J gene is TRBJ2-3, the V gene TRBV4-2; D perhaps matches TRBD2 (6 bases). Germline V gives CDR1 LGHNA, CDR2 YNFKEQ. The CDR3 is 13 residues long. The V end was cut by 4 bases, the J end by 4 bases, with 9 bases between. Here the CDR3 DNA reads TGTGCCAGCAGCCGCAGGGAGGCAGATACGCAGTATTTT. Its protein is CASSRREADTQYF.

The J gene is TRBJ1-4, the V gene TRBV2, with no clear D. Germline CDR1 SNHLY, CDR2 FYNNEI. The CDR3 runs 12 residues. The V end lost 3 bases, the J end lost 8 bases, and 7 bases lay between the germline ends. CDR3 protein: CASSDYIEKLFF. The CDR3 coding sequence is TGTGCCAGCAGTGACTACATCGAAAAACTGTTTTTT.

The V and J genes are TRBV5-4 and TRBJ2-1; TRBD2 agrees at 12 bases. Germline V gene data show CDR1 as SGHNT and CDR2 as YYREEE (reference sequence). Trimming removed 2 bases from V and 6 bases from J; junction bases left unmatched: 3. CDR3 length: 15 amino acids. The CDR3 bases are TGTGCCAGCAGCTTTTGGACTAGCGGGATCAATGAGCAGTTCTTC. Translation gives CASSFWTSGINEQFF.

CDR3 residues: CASIDRGAYNEQFF. The CDR3 DNA follows: TGTGCCAGTATAGACAGGGGGGCCTACAATGAGCAGTTCTTC. The chain joins TRBV28 to TRBJ2-1; TRBD1 aligns across 9 bases. The CDR3 runs 14 residues. Trimming removed 9 bases from V and 2 bases from J; junction bases left unmatched: 5. CDR1 is MDHEN, CDR2 SYDVKM, per germline.

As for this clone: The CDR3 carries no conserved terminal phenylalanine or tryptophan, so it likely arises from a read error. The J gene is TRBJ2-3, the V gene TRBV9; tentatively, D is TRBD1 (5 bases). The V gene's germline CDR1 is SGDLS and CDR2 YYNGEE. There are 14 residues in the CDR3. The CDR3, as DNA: TGTGCCAGCAGCGTAGGAAAAGTCACAGGTACGCAGTATCTT. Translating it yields CASSVGKVTGTQYL.

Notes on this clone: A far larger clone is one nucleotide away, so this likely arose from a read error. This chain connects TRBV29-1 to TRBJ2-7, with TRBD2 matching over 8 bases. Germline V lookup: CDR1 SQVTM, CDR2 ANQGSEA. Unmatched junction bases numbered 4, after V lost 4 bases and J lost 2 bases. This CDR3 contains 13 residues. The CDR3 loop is CSVGVSGTYEQYF. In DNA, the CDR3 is TGCAGCGTTGGAGTTAGCGGGACCTACGAGCAGTACTTC.

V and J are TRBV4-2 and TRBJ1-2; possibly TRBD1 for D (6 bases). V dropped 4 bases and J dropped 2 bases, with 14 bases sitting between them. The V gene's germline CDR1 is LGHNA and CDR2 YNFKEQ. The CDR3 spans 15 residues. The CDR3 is CASSPGGTPNYGYTF. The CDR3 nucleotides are TGTGCCAGCAGCCCGGGGGGGACACCGAACTATGGCTACACCTTC.

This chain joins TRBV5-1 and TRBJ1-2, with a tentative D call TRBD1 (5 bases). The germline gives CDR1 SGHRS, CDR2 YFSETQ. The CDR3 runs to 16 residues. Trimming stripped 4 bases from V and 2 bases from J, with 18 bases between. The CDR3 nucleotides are TGCGCCAGCAGCAAGACAGTAAGGGGCGGCAACTATGGCTACACCTTC. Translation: CASSKTVRGGNYGYTF.

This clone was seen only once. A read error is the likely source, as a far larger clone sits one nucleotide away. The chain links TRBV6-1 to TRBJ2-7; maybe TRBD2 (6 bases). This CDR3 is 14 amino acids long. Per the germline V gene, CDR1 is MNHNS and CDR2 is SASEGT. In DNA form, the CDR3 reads TGTGCCAGCAGTGAACAAGAGGAGGGCTACGAGCGGTACTTC. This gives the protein CASSEQEEGYERYF.

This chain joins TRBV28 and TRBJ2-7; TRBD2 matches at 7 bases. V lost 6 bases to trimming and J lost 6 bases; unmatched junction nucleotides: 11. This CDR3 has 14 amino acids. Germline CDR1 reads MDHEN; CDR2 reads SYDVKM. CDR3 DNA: TGTGCCAGCAGCAAACCCAGTCTAGCGGTCGAGCAGTACTTC. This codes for CASSKPSLAVEQYF.

The CDR3 spells CAISQGQHQETQYF. The CDR3 bases are TGTGCCATCAGCCAAGGCCAGCACCAAGAGACCCAGTACTTC. The chain recombines TRBV10-3 with TRBJ2-5; D is unresolved. V lost 6 bases to trimming and J lost 0 bases, with 11 bases between them. CDR1 and CDR2 (germline): ENHRY, SYGVKD. The CDR3 has 14 amino acids.

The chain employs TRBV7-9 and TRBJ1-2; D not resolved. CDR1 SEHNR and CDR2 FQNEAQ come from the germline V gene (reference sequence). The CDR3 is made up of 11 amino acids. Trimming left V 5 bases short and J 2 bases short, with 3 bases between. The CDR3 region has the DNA TGTGCCAGCAGCGCCAACTATGGCTACACCTTC. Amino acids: CASSANYGYTF. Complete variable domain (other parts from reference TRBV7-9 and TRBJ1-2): DTGVSQNPRHKITKRGQNVTFRCDPISEHNRLYWYRQTLGQGPEFLTYFQNEAQLEKSRLLSDRFSAERPKGSFSTLEIQRTEQGDSAMYLCASSANYGYTFGSGTRLTVV.

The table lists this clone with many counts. The chain's CDR3 is CASSHGSDTQYF. CDR3 in DNA: TGTGCCAGCAGCCACGGGTCAGATACGCAGTATTTT. J is TRBJ2-3 and V is TRBV7-8; D remains unclear. Trimming shortened V by 5 bases and J by 4 bases, and 7 bases separated the two germline ends. This CDR3 spans 12 amino acids. Germline V gene data show CDR1 as SGHVS and CDR2 as FQNEAQ.